This T cell receptor beta chain was captured by sequencing in a study of breast tumors, draining lymph nodes, adjacent tissues. With V trimmed by 2 bases and J by 4 bases, 6 bases remained unmatched. The CDR3 runs 15 residues. CDR1 and CDR2 from the germline V gene are SGDLS and YYNGEE. MiXCR was run by TCRdb on the multiplex PCR reads, yielding one entry per CDR3 protein. The sample has 150,000 to 200,000 distinct CDR3 sequences; roughly 30% are singletons. Overall study results and limits: Compared with lymph nodes, tumors were less diverse; compared with nontumor tissue, more. Data only fit, rather than demonstrated, lymph node origin of most tumor T cells. Compared with basal-like, luminal-like tumors shared significantly more repertoire with nontumor tissue. Findings are consistent with lymph node origin and intratumoral expansion of most tumor T cells.

Samples came from axillary lymph nodes draining the breast cancer. As regards this clonotype: Its antigen is not identified.

Sequencing input: axillary lymph node tissue. This clonotype was sampled from a female donor with breast cancer. Some clones in this sample may be carry-over from other donors' samples. J is TRBJ2-5 and V is TRBV9, with TRBD1 matching over 9 bases. CDR3 DNA: TGTGCCAGCAGCGTCGAACAGGGGGCTGGAGAGACCCAGTACTTC. The encoded protein is CASSVEQGAGETQYF.